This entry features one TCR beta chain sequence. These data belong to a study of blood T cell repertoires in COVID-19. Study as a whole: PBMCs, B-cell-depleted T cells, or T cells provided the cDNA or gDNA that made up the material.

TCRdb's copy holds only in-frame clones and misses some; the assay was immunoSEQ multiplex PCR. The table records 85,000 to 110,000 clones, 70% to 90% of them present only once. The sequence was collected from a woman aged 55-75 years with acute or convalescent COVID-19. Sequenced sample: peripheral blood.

The CDR3 DNA is TGTGCCACCCAGACGTTGGACAGCCCCGTCTATGGCTACACCTTC. It codes for CATQTLDSPVYGYTF. The gene calls are TRBV24-1 and TRBJ1-2, with a tentative D call TRBD1 (6 bases). The V gene lost 9 bases and the J gene lost 4 bases, with 20 bases spanning the gap. The CDR3 extends over 15 amino acids. Germline CDR1 is KGHDR and CDR2 is SFDVKD.